Sequencing of this T cell receptor beta chain was carried out in a study of identical twins. Whole-study results and caveats: Insertions were reduced in abundant cord blood beta clonotypes but not in memory repertoires.

TCRdb reanalysed the 5' RACE reads using MiXCR and keeps one entry per CDR3 protein. The top ten hold around 0.95% of the sample, which has about 660,000 distinct CDR3 sequences, around 8.6% seen once. Healthy Caucasians made up all donors. In this sample, this clonotype turned up many times. Its antigen is unidentified. An end of the junction differs from the germline gene, which may be a read error. These data also formed part of another study, on yellow fever vaccine responses in identical twins. That work states: Twins reportedly mounted vaccine T cell responses that seemed partly convergent, partly personalized.

This TCR came from a woman aged 18-30 years in good health. Material: PBMCs.

CDR3 in DNA: TGTGCCAGCAGCGAAGGGGGGACTAGCGTCACCGGGGAGCTGTTTTTT. Protein product: CASSEGGTSVTGELFF. The chain employs TRBV6-1 and TRBJ2-2; 10 bases align to TRBD2. The V gene's germline CDR1 is MNHNS and CDR2 SASEGT. The CDR3 runs 16 residues.